The 5 T cell receptor beta chains presented below share a single source sample, sequenced in a study of T cell changes during pregnancy in multiple sclerosis. This table comes from immunoSEQ multiplex PCR, and its TCRdb copy is limited to in-frame clones, with some not included. The table records about 60,000 clones, 85% to 95% of them present only once. Sample: peripheral blood, taken after pregnancy. The origin of the receptors is a female donor with multiple sclerosis, enrolled in a pregnancy study.

The gene calls are TRBV29-1 and TRBJ2-3; tentative D call: TRBD2 (5 bases). There are 14 residues in the CDR3. Deletions cut 3 bases from V and 6 bases from J, with 16 bases between. Germline CDR1 is SQVTM and CDR2 is ANQGSEA. CDR3 residues: CSVDLGLAGDTQYF. The CDR3, as DNA: TGCAGCGTTGATCTTGGGCTAGCTGGCGATACGCAGTATTTT.

The rearrangement uses TRBV29-1 and TRBJ2-3, with 8 bases matching TRBD1. The germline CDR1 and CDR2 sequences are SQVTM and ANQGSEA. This CDR3 has 14 residues. V dropped 3 bases and J dropped 4; count of bases not matched to a gene: 6. The CDR3 reads CSVERTGIADTQYF. The CDR3 nucleotides read TGCAGCGTTGAGAGGACAGGGATTGCAGATACGCAGTATTTT.

The V gene is TRBV4-1, the J gene TRBJ1-3; tentatively, D is TRBD1 (5 bases). Germline CDR1 and CDR2: MGHRA and YSYEKL. The CDR3 is 18 residues long. V lost 0 bases and J 4 bases, leaving 19 bases between the germline ends. The CDR3 DNA sequence: TGCGCCAGCAGCCAAGATCTCGGGCCCAGGGTGAGGGGAAACACCATATATTTT. It translates to CASSQDLGPRVRGNTIYF.

The V and J genes are TRBV5-1 and TRBJ2-3, with TRBD2 matching 13 bases. After removal of 3 bases from V and 4 bases from J, the junction contained 26 bases not matched to a gene. CDR3 length: 23 amino acids. The germline V gene has CDR1 SGHRS and CDR2 YFSETQ. The CDR3 DNA follows: TGCGCCAGCAGCTCCACACTTCGTCGGACTAGCGGGAGTCTACACCTGAGCCCAGATACGCAGTATTTT. Protein: CASSSTLRRTSGSLHLSPDTQYF.

The chain carries TRBV28 and TRBJ2-6; 14 bases align to TRBD2. This CDR3 region has 19 residues. With 5 bases clipped from V and 4 bases from J, the junction kept 10 bases outside the gene matches. Germline CDR1 is MDHEN and CDR2 is SYDVKM. The CDR3 nucleotides are TGTGCCAGCAGTCGCGTGGGACTAGCGGGAGTTGCCGGGGCCAACGTCCTGACTTTC. It is translated as CASSRVGLAGVAGANVLTF. The whole variable domain, remainder taken from reference TRBV28 and TRBJ2-6, is DVKVTQSSRYLVKRTGEKVFLECVQDMDHENMFWYRQDPGLGLRLIYFSYDVKMKEKGDIPEGYSVSREKKERFSLILESASTNQTSMYLCASSRVGLAGVAGANVLTFGAGSRLTVL.